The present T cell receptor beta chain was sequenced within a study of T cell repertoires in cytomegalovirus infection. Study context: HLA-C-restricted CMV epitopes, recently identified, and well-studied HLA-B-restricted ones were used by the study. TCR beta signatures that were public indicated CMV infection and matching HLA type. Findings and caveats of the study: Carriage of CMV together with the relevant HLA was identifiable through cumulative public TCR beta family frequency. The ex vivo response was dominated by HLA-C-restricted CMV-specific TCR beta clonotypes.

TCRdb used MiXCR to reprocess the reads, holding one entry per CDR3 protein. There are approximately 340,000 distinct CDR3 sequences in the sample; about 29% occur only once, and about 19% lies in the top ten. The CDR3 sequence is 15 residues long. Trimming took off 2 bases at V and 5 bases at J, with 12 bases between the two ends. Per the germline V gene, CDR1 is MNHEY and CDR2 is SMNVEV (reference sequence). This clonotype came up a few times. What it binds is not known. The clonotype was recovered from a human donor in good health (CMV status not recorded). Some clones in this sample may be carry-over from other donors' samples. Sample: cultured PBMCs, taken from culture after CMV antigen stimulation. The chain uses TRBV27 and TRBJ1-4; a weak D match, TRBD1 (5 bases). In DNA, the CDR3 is TGTGCCAGCAGTTTACGCAGACAGTCAAATGAAAAACTGTTTTTT. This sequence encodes CASSLRRQSNEKLFF.